One and the same sample provided the 10 T cell receptor beta chains below, sequenced in a study of naive and memory T cell subsets. Adult healthy volunteers gave 2.5 ml peripheral blood for whole-blood RNA. Blood and skin TCR RNA was reverse transcribed with alpha and beta constant primers. TCRdb re-derived calls from the 5' RACE reads in MiXCR, one entry per CDR3 protein. Of 20,000 to 30,000 distinct CDR3 sequences in the sample, around 21% were seen once. All receptors derive from a female donor in good health.

In its sample, this clonotype was seen many times. The rearrangement joins TRBV15 to TRBJ2-1; D perhaps matches TRBD2 (6 bases). V lost 0 bases and J 0 bases, leaving 9 bases between the germline ends. CDR3 length: 16 residues. CDR1 is LNHNV, CDR2 YYDKDF, per germline (reference sequence). The CDR3 protein is CATSRDLTSSYNEQFF. The CDR3 DNA is TGTGCCACCAGCAGAGATCTGACTAGCTCCTACAATGAGCAGTTCTTC.

This clonotype was seen repeatedly, ten times or more. The chain is built from TRBV20-1 and TRBJ2-5, with D unresolved. Germline V CDR1 and CDR2: DFQATT, SNEGSKA (reference sequence). V lost 3 bases and J 2 bases, leaving 4 bases between the germline ends. The CDR3 totals 11 residues. The CDR3 nucleotides are TGCAGTGCTAGGCAGCAAGAGACCCAGTACTTC. It encodes CSARQQETQYF.

There are many counts of this clonotype. This sequence joins TRBV7-9 and TRBJ2-7; 9 nucleotides match TRBD1. With V trimmed by 3 bases and J by 6 bases, 6 bases remained unmatched. Per the germline V gene, CDR1 is SEHNR and CDR2 is FQNEAQ (reference sequence). The CDR3 sequence is 14 residues long. CDR3 in amino acids: CASSFGTGQPEQYF. The DNA of the CDR3 is TGTGCCAGCAGCTTCGGGACAGGGCAACCCGAGCAGTACTTC.

This clonotype appeared many times. J is TRBJ2-3 and V is TRBV29-1; D gene ambiguous. CDR1 is SQVTM, CDR2 ANQGSEA, per germline. This CDR3 is built from 11 residues. The V and J ends lost 3 bases and 3 bases respectively, with 4 bases between them. Here the CDR3 DNA reads TGCAGCGTTGATCTAACAGATACGCAGTATTTT. It is translated as CSVDLTDTQYF.

V usage is TRBV7-3 and J usage is TRBJ2-1; D gene uncertain. From germline, CDR1 is SGHTA and CDR2 FQGTGA. V lost 1 base, J lost 7 bases, and 11 bases lay in between. The CDR3 totals 14 residues. CDR3: CASSLNPGRNEQFF. In DNA form, the CDR3 reads TGTGCCAGCAGCTTAAACCCCGGCAGGAATGAGCAGTTCTTC.

The chain links TRBV7-3 to TRBJ2-5, with D possibly TRBD1 on 6 matching bases. CDR3 length: 16 amino acids. The ends were cut back, 1 base at V and 1 base at J, with 13 bases in the middle. CDR1 is SGHTA, CDR2 FQGTGA, per germline. In DNA form, the CDR3 reads TGTGCCAGCAGCTTAATAGGGGGACCGATCCAAGAGACCCAGTACTTC. Its translation is CASSLIGGPIQETQYF.

Only a few counts were recorded for this clonotype. The V gene is TRBV6-4, the J gene TRBJ1-2, with 7 bases lining up with TRBD1. V was pared by 4 bases and J by 4 bases, with 9 bases of the junction left unmatched. This CDR3 contains 15 residues. Per germline, CDR1 MRHNA and CDR2 SNTAGT. CDR3 amino acids: CASSAENSGGYGYTF. DNA of the CDR3: TGTGCCAGCAGTGCCGAAAACTCAGGGGGCTATGGCTACACCTTC.

V usage is TRBV29-1 and J usage is TRBJ2-1, with TRBD2 matching 7 bases. The length of the CDR3 is 15 residues. Germline-derived CDR1 and CDR2 are SQVTM and ANQGSEA. Germline trimming cut 6 bases from V and 3 bases from J; bases unmatched to any gene: 11. This CDR3 is CSVRTSADNYNEQFF. The CDR3 DNA reads as TGCAGCGTGCGCACTAGCGCGGACAACTACAATGAGCAGTTCTTC.

This chain links TRBV20-1 with TRBJ1-1; D gene ambiguous. Germline V gives CDR1 DFQATT, CDR2 SNEGSKA (reference sequence). The V and J ends lost 6 bases and 1 base respectively, with 6 bases between them. The CDR3 runs 11 residues. The chain's CDR3 is CSAWRNTEAFF. The CDR3 DNA follows: TGCAGTGCGTGGAGGAACACTGAAGCTTTCTTT.

This clonotype was picked up many times. The chain carries TRBV10-1 and TRBJ2-3, with 13 bases matching TRBD2. Losses at the gene ends were 5 bases for V and 3 bases for J; bases not matched to a gene: 8. This CDR3 region has 17 residues. Germline V gene lookup returns CDR1 WNHNN and CDR2 SYGVQD (reference sequence). The CDR3 sequence: CASSPGLAGTSTDTQYF. CDR3 nucleotides: TGCGCCAGCAGTCCGGGACTAGCGGGGACGAGTACAGATACGCAGTATTTT.